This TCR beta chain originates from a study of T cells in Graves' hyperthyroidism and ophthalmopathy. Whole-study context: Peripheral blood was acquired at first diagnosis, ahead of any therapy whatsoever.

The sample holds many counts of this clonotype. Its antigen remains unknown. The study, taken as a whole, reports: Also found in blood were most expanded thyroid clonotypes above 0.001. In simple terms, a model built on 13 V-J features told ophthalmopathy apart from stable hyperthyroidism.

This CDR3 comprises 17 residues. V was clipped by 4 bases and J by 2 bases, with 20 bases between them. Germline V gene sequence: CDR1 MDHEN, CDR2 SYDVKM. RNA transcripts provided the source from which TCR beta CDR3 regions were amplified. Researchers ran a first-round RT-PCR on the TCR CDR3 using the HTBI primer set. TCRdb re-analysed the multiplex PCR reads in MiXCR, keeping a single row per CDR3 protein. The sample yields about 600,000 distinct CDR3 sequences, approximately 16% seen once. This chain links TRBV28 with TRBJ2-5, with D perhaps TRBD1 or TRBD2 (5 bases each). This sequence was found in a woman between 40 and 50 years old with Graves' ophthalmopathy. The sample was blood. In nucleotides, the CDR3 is TGTGCCAGCAGTTCCCACCCGGGACGGCCGTTACAAGAGACCCAGTACTTC. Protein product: CASSSHPGRPLQETQYF.